This T cell receptor (beta chain) comes out of a study of regulatory T cells in long-lasting Graves disease. The time point is: newly diagnosed GD, antithyroid drugs for less than 3 months. PBMCs provided the RNA from which the TCR library was made. Peripheral blood, at 8.5 to 9 milliliters, went into EDTA tubes. Findings and limits, study-wide: The work looked only at peripheral blood and did not look at thyroid tissue. Relative to newly diagnosed Graves' patients, persistent ones had lower TCR diversity.

Construction of the TCR beta libraries employed iRepertoire HTBI primers in conjunction with Arm-PCR of CDR3 regions. MiXCR, run by TCRdb on the multiplex PCR reads, gives a single entry per CDR3 protein. Here the sample spans some 320,000 distinct CDR3 sequences, 18% being singletons. There are many counts of this clonotype. Its matching antigen is unknown. The TCR originated in a female donor with Graves disease. The sequenced sample was peripheral blood mononuclear cells (PBMCs), obtained at new diagnosis, from a patient treated with antithyroid drugs.

The CDR3 DNA follows: TGTGCCAGCAGGTCTGTCATGAACACTGAAGCTTTCTTT. As protein: CASRSVMNTEAFF. The chain couples TRBV28 to TRBJ1-1; D remains unclear. The CDR3 spans 13 residues. The germline V gene has CDR1 MDHEN and CDR2 SYDVKM. Trimming left V 6 bases short and J 0 bases short, with 8 bases between.